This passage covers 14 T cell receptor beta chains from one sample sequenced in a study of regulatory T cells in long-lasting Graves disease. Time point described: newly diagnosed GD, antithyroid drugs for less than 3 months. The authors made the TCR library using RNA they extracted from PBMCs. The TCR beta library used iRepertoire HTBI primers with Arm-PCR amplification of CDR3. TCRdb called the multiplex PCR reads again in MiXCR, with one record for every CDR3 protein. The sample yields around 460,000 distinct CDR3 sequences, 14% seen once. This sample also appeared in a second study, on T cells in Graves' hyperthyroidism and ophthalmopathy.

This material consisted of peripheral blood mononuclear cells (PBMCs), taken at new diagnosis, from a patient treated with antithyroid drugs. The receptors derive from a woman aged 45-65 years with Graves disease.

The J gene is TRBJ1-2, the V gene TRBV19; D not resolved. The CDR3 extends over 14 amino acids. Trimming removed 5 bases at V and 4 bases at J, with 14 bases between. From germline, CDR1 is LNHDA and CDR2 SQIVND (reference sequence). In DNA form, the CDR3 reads TGTGCCAGTAGTGCTGGTAGGGAAACCTATGGCTACACCTTC. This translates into CASSAGRETYGYTF.

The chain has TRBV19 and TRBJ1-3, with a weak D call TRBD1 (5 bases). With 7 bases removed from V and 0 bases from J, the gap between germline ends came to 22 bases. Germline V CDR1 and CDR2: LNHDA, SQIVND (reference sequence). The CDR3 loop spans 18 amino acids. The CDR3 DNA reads TGTGCCAGTAAGGCCCCCCCCGGGACGAAGAACTCTGGAAACACCATATATTTT. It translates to CASKAPPGTKNSGNTIYF. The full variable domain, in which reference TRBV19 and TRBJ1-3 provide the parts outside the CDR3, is DGGITQSPKYLFRKEGQNVTLSCEQNLNHDAMYWYRQDPGQGLRLIYYSQIVNDFQKGDIAEGYSVSREKKESFPLTVTSAQKNPTAFYLCASKAPPGTKNSGNTIYFGEGSWLTVV.

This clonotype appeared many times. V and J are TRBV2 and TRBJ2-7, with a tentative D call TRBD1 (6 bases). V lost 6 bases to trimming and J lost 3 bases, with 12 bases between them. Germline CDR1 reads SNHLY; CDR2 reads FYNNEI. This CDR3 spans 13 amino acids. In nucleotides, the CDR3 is TGTGCCAGCAGCGCAGACAGGATCTACGAGCAGTACTTC. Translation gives CASSADRIYEQYF.

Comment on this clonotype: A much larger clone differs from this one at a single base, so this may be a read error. In DNA form, the CDR3 reads TGTGCCAGCAGTATACTGGGACCGTATAACACTGAAGCTTTCTTT. Amino acids: CASSILGPYNTEAFF. V gene TRBV27 combines with J gene TRBJ1-1; tentatively, D is TRBD1 (5 bases). CDR3 length: 15 residues. The V gene's germline CDR1 is MNHEY and CDR2 SMNVEV (reference sequence). V lost 5 bases and J 2 bases, leaving 15 bases between the germline ends.

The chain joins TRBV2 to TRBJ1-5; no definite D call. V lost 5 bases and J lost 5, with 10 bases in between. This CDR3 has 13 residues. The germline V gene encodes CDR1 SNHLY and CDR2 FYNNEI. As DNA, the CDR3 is TGTGCCAGCAGTAAGGGTCTCGATCAGCCCCAGCATTTT. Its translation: CASSKGLDQPQHF.

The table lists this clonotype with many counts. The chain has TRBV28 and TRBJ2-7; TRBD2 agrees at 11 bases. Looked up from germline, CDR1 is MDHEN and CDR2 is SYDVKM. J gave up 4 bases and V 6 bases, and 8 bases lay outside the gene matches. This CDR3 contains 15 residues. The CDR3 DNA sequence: TGTGCCAGCAGGACTAGCGGGACTGAAACTTACGAGCAGTACTTC. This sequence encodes CASRTSGTETYEQYF.

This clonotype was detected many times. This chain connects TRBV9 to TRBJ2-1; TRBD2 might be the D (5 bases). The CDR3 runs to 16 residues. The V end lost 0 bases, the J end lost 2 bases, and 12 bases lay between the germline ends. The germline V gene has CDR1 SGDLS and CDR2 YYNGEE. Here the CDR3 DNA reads TGTGCCAGCAGCGTAGGTAGGAGGAGGACCTACAATGAGCAGTTCTTC. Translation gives CASSVGRRRTYNEQFF.

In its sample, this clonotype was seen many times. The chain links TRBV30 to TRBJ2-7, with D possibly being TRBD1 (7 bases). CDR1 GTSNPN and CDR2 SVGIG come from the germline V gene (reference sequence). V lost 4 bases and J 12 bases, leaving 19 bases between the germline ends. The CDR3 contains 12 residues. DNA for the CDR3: TGTGCCTGGAACCGTATCCAGGGGGGAATGTACTTC. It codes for CAWNRIQGGMYF. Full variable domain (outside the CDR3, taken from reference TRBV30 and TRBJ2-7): SQTIHQWPATLVQPVGSPLSLECTVEGTSNPNLYWYRQAAGRGLQLLFYSVGIGQISSEVPQNLSASRPQDRQFILSSKKLLLSDSGFYLCAWNRIQGGMYFGPGTRLTVT.

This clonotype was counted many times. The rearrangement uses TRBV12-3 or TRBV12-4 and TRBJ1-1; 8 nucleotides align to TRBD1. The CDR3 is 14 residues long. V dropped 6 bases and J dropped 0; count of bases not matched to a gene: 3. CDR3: CASRRQGMNTEAFF. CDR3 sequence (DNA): TGTGCCAGCAGAAGACAGGGGATGAACACTGAAGCTTTCTTT.

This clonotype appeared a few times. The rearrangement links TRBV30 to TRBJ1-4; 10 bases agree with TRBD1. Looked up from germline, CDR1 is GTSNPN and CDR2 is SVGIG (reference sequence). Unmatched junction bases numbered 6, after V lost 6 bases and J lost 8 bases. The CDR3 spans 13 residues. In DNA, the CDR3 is TGTGCCTGCCGAAGACAGGGGGCGGAAAAACTGTTTTTT. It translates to CACRRQGAEKLFF.

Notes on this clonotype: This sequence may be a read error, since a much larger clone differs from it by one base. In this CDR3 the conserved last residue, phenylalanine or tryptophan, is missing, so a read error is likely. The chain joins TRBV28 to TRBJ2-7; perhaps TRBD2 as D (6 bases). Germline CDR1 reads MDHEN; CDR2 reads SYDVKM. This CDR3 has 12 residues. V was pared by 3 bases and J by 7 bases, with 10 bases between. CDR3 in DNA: TGTGCCAGCAGTTTGCAGACTAGTGAGCAGTACTCC. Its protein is CASSLQTSEQYS.

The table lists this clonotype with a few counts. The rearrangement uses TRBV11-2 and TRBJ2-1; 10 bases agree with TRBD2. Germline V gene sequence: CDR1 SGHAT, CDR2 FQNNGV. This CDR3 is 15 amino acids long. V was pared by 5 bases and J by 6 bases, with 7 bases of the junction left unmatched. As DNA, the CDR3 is TGTGCCAGCAGCGAGACTAGCGGGTATTCCAATGAGCAGTTCTTC. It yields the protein CASSETSGYSNEQFF.

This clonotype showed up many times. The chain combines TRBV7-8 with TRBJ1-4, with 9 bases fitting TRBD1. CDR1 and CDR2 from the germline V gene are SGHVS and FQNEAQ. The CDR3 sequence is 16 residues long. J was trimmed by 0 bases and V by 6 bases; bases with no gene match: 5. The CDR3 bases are TGTGCCAGCAGGCGACAGGGGGGATCAACTAATGAAAAACTGTTTTTT. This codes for CASRRQGGSTNEKLFF.

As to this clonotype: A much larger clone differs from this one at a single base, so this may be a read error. CDR3 nucleotides: TGTGCCAGCAGTGACTTGGGATGGAGTCTCGAAGAGACCCAGTACTTC. Residues: CASSDLGWSLEETQYF. The J gene is TRBJ2-5, the V gene TRBV6-1, with D unclear. From germline, CDR1 is MNHNS and CDR2 SASEGT. The V end lost 3 bases, the J end lost 3 bases, and 17 bases lay between the germline ends. The CDR3 consists of 16 residues.